The entry below gives a single T cell receptor beta chain sequence along with its context. Its specificity is unknown. The data were taken from a study of blood T cells in healthy people across ages. The length of the CDR3 is 15 residues. V lost 3 bases and J 7 bases, leaving 16 bases between the germline ends. Germline CDR1 SEHNR, CDR2 FQNEAQ (reference sequence). The study, taken as a whole, reports: Diversity figures derived from one million T cells were judged to underestimate the true value. There was a strong correlation between TCR beta diversity and naive T cell percentage.

Then a second PCR, running roughly 7 to 11 cycles, was carried out with a sample-barcoded 5' primer and a J-beta primer mix. MiXCR, applied by TCRdb to the 5' RACE reads, yields one record per CDR3 protein. Found here are under 950,000 distinct CDR3 sequences, 20% to 25% of them singletons; the top ten hold 22%. For every donor, a draw yielded around 9.4 milliliters of peripheral blood. Material: blood. The rearrangement uses TRBV7-9 and TRBJ2-1; maybe TRBD2 (6 bases). The sequence was obtained from a man in his 70s in good health. Here the CDR3 reads CASSLRGGFGNEQFF. In nucleotides, the CDR3 is TGTGCCAGCAGCTTGCGGGGAGGTTTCGGGAATGAGCAGTTCTTC.